This T cell receptor (beta chain) emerged from a study of blood T cell repertoires in COVID-19. As for the study in general: Samples taken during acute and convalescent COVID-19 were collected in the United States, Italy and Spain. The analysed material was cDNA or gDNA that came from T cells, B-cell-depleted T cells, or PBMCs.

Authors' processing steps: By means of reference gene primer amplification, nucleated cell counts were estimated. Generated by immunoSEQ multiplex PCR, the TCRdb table keeps only in-frame clones and is missing some. V and J calls and clone size are given by that table; D and trimming were obtained from the DNA. The sample records 300,000 to 450,000 clones, approximately 86% being singletons. The sequencing input was peripheral blood. The sequence was collected from a human donor in a cohort sampled during active COVID-19.

The CDR3, as DNA: TGTGCCAGCAGCTGGGGACAGGGGGACGAGCAGTACTTC. Its protein is CASSWGQGDEQYF. The J gene is TRBJ2-7, the V gene TRBV7-9; 11 bases map to TRBD1. Losses at the gene ends were 4 bases for V and 5 bases for J; bases not matched to a gene: 1. CDR1 and CDR2 (germline): SEHNR, FQNEAQ (reference sequence). The CDR3 loop spans 13 amino acids.